One and the same sample provided the 31 T cell receptor beta chains below, sequenced in a study of Ad26.COV2.S vaccination and SARS-CoV-2 variants. Sequencing was performed with immunoSEQ multiplex PCR; in TCRdb, only in-frame clones are kept and a portion is missing. This sample carries 300,000 to 400,000 clones, roughly 81% of them seen once, and the ten largest clones take 3% to 4%. Treatment defined: 15 to 20 received Ad26.COV2.S at low or high dose, single or two shots; several received placebo; per-sample allocation not given. Sampling was performed 63 days after the first vaccine or placebo injection. The starting material was peripheral blood, obtained in a trial of Ad26.COV2.S vaccine versus placebo. The receptors originated from a person aged 18-60 years who received the Ad26.COV2.S COVID-19 vaccine or a placebo.

The table lists this clone with a few counts. This chain connects TRBV7-2 to TRBJ2-2; D remains unclear. V lost 2 bases to trimming and J lost 7 bases, with 8 bases between them. This CDR3 comprises 13 residues. CDR1 and CDR2 (germline): SGHTA, FQGNSA. CDR3 amino acids: CASSLFTVGELFF. In DNA form, the CDR3 reads TGTGCCAGCAGCTTATTTACGGTCGGGGAGCTGTTTTTT.

The chain employs TRBV6-2 or TRBV6-3 and TRBJ1-4; 7 bases match TRBD1. Germline trimming cut 4 bases from V and 0 bases from J; bases unmatched to any gene: 14. Germline V gives CDR1 MNHEY, CDR2 SVGEGT. The CDR3 sequence is 19 residues long. The CDR3, as DNA: TGTGCCAGCAGTTCCGGGACAGACGGATCTCGATCAACTAATGAAAAACTGTTTTTT. Its protein is CASSSGTDGSRSTNEKLFF.

V and J are TRBV29-1 and TRBJ2-5, with a possible D match to TRBD2 (5 bases). Trimming left V 6 bases short and J 5 bases short, with 16 bases between. This CDR3 has 13 residues. Germline values: CDR1 SQVTM, CDR2 ANQGSEA. In DNA form, the CDR3 reads TGCAGCGTCAGAGGGTGGGCTCCGGAGACCCAGTACTTC. It is translated as CSVRGWAPETQYF.

The rearrangement links TRBV15 to TRBJ1-6; TRBD1 matches 7 bases. The CDR3 consists of 15 residues. J lost 7 bases, V lost 5 bases, and 8 bases had no gene match. Germline V gene lookup returns CDR1 LNHNV and CDR2 YYDKDF (reference sequence). The CDR3 nucleotides are TGTGCCACCAGCCCCCCCCTCAGGGGGAATTCACCCCTCCACTTT. This codes for CATSPPLRGNSPLHF.

The rearrangement joins TRBV18 to TRBJ2-5, with D maybe TRBD2 (5 bases). The CDR3 contains 14 residues. Trimming removed 4 bases from V and 3 bases from J, with 12 bases in between. The germline V gene encodes CDR1 KGHSH and CDR2 LQKENI. CDR3 sequence (DNA): TGTGCCAGCTCACAGCGGACGAACAAAGAGACCCAGTACTTC. It translates to CASSQRTNKETQYF.

The J gene is TRBJ1-1, the V gene TRBV9; weak D call: TRBD1 (6 bases). The CDR3 covers 15 residues. Germline assignment: CDR1 SGDLS and CDR2 YYNGEE. Trimming pared 4 bases from V and 6 bases from J, leaving 19 bases between. CDR3 residues: CASSYFDRPLAEAFF. The CDR3 region has the DNA TGTGCCAGCAGCTACTTTGACAGGCCTTTGGCTGAAGCTTTCTTT. The full variable domain, rest sourced from reference TRBV9 and TRBJ1-1, is DSGVTQTPKHLITATGQRVTLRCSPRSGDLSVYWYQQSLDQGLQFLIQYYNGEERAKGNILERFSAQQFPDLHSELNLSSLELGDSALYFCASSYFDRPLAEAFFGQGTRLTVV.

This clone came up once. V and J are TRBV7-2 and TRBJ2-5; D unclear. From germline, CDR1 is SGHTA and CDR2 FQGNSA. The CDR3 loop spans 13 amino acids. The V gene lost 0 bases and the J gene lost 2 bases, with 4 bases spanning the gap. The CDR3 sequence: CASSLARQETQYF. CDR3 sequence (DNA): TGTGCCAGCAGCTTAGCTAGGCAAGAGACCCAGTACTTC.

In this sample, this clone turned up a few times. This chain connects TRBV3-1 (or the pseudogene TRBV3-2) to TRBJ1-4; D not certain. Trimming removed 1 base from V and 13 bases from J, with 7 bases in between. The CDR3 has 11 residues. Germline V gene data show CDR1 as LGHDT and CDR2 as YNNKEL (reference sequence). The CDR3 DNA reads TGTGCCAGCAGCCAAGGGGCTGGACTGTTTTTT. It translates to CASSQGAGLFF.

This chain uses TRBV7-8 with TRBJ1-1; no reliable D call. The CDR3 totals 14 residues. The V end was cut by 6 bases, the J end by 1 base, with 12 bases between. The V gene's germline CDR1 is SGHVS and CDR2 FQNEAQ. Here the CDR3 DNA reads TGTGCCAGCAGGCAAGACGTTCCGAACACTGAAGCTTTCTTT. Translation: CASRQDVPNTEAFF.

This clone has just a few counts. This sequence joins TRBV6-2 or TRBV6-3 and TRBJ1-5; perhaps TRBD1 as D (6 bases). V lost 2 bases and J 5 bases, leaving 10 bases between the germline ends. Germline V gene sequence: CDR1 MNHEY, CDR2 SVGEGT. This CDR3 region has 14 residues. CDR3 protein: CASSYGTYYQPQHF. The CDR3 coding sequence is TGTGCCAGCAGTTACGGGACATACTATCAGCCCCAGCATTTT.

J is TRBJ1-1 and V is TRBV30, with D unclear. Deletions cut 4 bases from V and 3 bases from J, with 15 bases between. This CDR3 contains 14 residues. Germline assignment: CDR1 GTSNPN and CDR2 SVGIG (reference sequence). The CDR3 DNA is TGTGCCTGGAACCCCCTGGATGGTTACACTGAAGCTTTCTTT. Protein product: CAWNPLDGYTEAFF.

The chain recombines TRBV7-2 with TRBJ2-3, with 7 bases lining up with TRBD1. Germline lookup yields CDR1 SGHTA and CDR2 FQGNSA. J lost 1 base, V lost 2 bases, and 6 bases had no gene match. CDR3 length: 16 amino acids. The CDR3 nucleotides are TGTGCCAGCAGCTTACGGACAGGAGCGCGCACAGATACGCAGTATTTT. This encodes CASSLRTGARTDTQYF.

This chain links TRBV5-7 with TRBJ1-4, with D tentatively TRBD1 (6 bases). TRBV5-7 belongs to the ORF category, with a function that is uncertain. Trimming removed 0 bases at V and 1 base at J, with 7 bases between. This CDR3 comprises 15 residues. Written as DNA, the CDR3 is TGTGCCAGCAGCTTGGAGGGGGTAACTAATGAAAAACTGTTTTTT. Encoded protein: CASSLEGVTNEKLFF.

The V call is TRBV19, the J call TRBJ1-2; 8 bases are shared with TRBD1. V dropped 1 base and J dropped 8; count of bases not matched to a gene: 9. CDR3 length equals 15 residues. Germline loops: CDR1 LNHDA, CDR2 SQIVND (reference sequence). CDR3 bases: TGTGCCAGTAGTATAGCCTGGACAGGGACCCTAGGCTACACCTTC. Encoded protein: CASSIAWTGTLGYTF.

This clone has just a few counts. The CDR3 sequence: CASSGETGRRNSPLHF. CDR3 in DNA: TGTGCCAGCAGCGGGGAAACAGGGAGGCGTAATTCACCCCTCCACTTT. The chain joins TRBV5-4 to TRBJ1-6; perhaps TRBD1 as D (6 bases). Germline CDR1 reads SGHNT; CDR2 reads YYREEE (reference sequence). V gave up 4 bases and J gave up 6 bases, with 17 bases separating them. This CDR3 region has 16 residues.

V gene TRBV6-2 or TRBV6-3 combines with J gene TRBJ2-1, with D perhaps matching TRBD1 (5 bases). V was cut by 3 bases and J by 4 bases, with 7 bases left in between. The V gene's germline CDR1 is MNHEY and CDR2 SVGEGT. The CDR3 totals 13 residues. The CDR3 protein is CASSYQGYNEQFF. CDR3 bases: TGTGCCAGCAGTTATCAGGGATACAATGAGCAGTTCTTC.

This clone was counted between two and nine times. The chain has TRBV6-5 and TRBJ1-1; no definite D call. V was clipped by 7 bases and J by 2 bases, with 14 bases between them. Looked up from germline, CDR1 is MNHEY and CDR2 is SVGAGI. CDR3 length: 14 amino acids. The CDR3 protein is CASITLRRNTEAFF. For the CDR3, the DNA is TGTGCCAGCATTACGCTTAGGAGAAACACTGAAGCTTTCTTT.

The rearrangement uses TRBV10-1 and TRBJ2-3; D gene unclear. Germline assignment: CDR1 WNHNN and CDR2 SYGVQD (reference sequence). V lost 4 bases to trimming and J lost 0 bases, with 11 bases between them. The CDR3 length is 15 residues. In nucleotides, the CDR3 is TGCGCCAGCAGTGGGGCGCGTCCTAGCACAGATACGCAGTATTTT. This codes for CASSGARPSTDTQYF.

This chain uses TRBV6-6 with TRBJ2-7; TRBD1 aligns across 7 bases. The CDR3 consists of 12 residues. Germline assignment: CDR1 MNHNY and CDR2 SVGAGI (reference sequence). V shed 8 bases, J shed 2 bases, and the junction held 3 bases outside the gene matches. For the CDR3, the DNA is TGTGCCAGCTACAGGGGCGCCTACGAGCAGTACTTC. It codes for CASYRGAYEQYF.

This chain connects TRBV6-5 to TRBJ2-7; 8 bases are shared with TRBD2. The V segment lost 3 bases and the J segment 0 bases; nucleotides outside the gene matches: 4. The CDR3 is made up of 15 amino acids. The germline CDR1 and CDR2 sequences are MNHEY and SVGAGI. CDR3: CASSYTGGSSYEQYF. In nucleotides, the CDR3 is TGTGCCAGCAGTTATACGGGGGGGAGCTCCTACGAGCAGTACTTC.

This clone was detected only a few times. Other DNA sequences in the same sample also yield this CDR3. The rearrangement links TRBV7-2 to TRBJ1-1; D unresolved. The CDR3 is 14 amino acids. Deletions cut 0 bases from V and 4 bases from J, with 9 bases between. Germline V lookup: CDR1 SGHTA, CDR2 FQGNSA. CDR3: CASSLARGTTEAFF. The CDR3 nucleotides are TGTGCCAGCAGCTTAGCTCGGGGAACCACTGAAGCTTTCTTT.

The gene calls are TRBV10-3 and TRBJ1-2, with TRBD1 matching over 8 bases. CDR1 ENHRY and CDR2 SYGVKD come from the germline V gene. The CDR3 totals 13 residues. J lost 4 bases, V lost 6 bases, and 4 bases had no gene match. Here the CDR3 DNA reads TGTGCCATCAGGGGGACAGGAACCTATGGCTACACCTTC. It yields the protein CAIRGTGTYGYTF.

V usage is TRBV7-2 and J usage is TRBJ2-5; D tentatively fits TRBD1 or TRBD2 (5 bases each). This CDR3 has 16 amino acids. Germline values: CDR1 SGHTA, CDR2 FQGNSA. The V end lost 3 bases, the J end lost 0 bases, and 14 bases lay between the germline ends. CDR3 amino acids: CASSLVGTAYQETQYF. DNA of the CDR3: TGTGCCAGCAGCTTGGTAGGGACGGCGTACCAAGAGACCCAGTACTTC.

This clone turned up a few times. The V call is TRBV10-2, the J call TRBJ2-7; D is unresolved. Looked up from germline, CDR1 is WSHSY and CDR2 is SAAADI. V lost 2 bases, J lost 2 bases, and 10 bases lay in between. The CDR3 consists of 14 residues. CDR3 sequence: CASSEGLEPYEQYF. The CDR3 DNA follows: TGCGCCAGCAGTGAGGGCCTAGAACCCTACGAGCAGTACTTC.

In its sample, this clone was seen a few times. The V gene is TRBV28, the J gene TRBJ1-5; D is undetermined. Germline V gene sequence: CDR1 MDHEN, CDR2 SYDVKM. The CDR3 is 13 amino acids. The V end was cut by 10 bases, the J end by 1 base, with 11 bases between. The CDR3 region has the DNA TGTGCCACCAGGAGGGAAAGCAATCAGCCCCAGCATTTT. Translated: CATRRESNQPQHF. The full variable domain, rest sourced from reference TRBV28 and TRBJ1-5, is DVKVTQSSRYLVKRTGEKVFLECVQDMDHENMFWYRQDPGLGLRLIYFSYDVKMKEKGDIPEGYSVSREKKERFSLILESASTNQTSMYLCATRRESNQPQHFGDGTRLSIL.

V usage is TRBV28 and J usage is TRBJ1-4; D perhaps matches TRBD1 (5 bases). Trimming stripped 6 bases from V and 7 bases from J, with 15 bases between. The CDR3 is 14 amino acids. CDR1 is MDHEN, CDR2 SYDVKM, per germline. CDR3 residues: CASSQPGGGEKLFF. As DNA, the CDR3 is TGTGCCAGCAGCCAACCGGGGGGTGGTGAAAAACTGTTTTTT.

V is TRBV5-6 and J is TRBJ2-1; TRBD2 matches 14 bases. CDR1 and CDR2 from the germline V gene are SGHDT and YYEEEE. The CDR3 has 18 residues. With 1 base clipped from V and 7 bases from J, the junction kept 10 bases outside the gene matches. This CDR3 is CASSLWGLAGVSGNEQFF. The CDR3 nucleotides are TGTGCCAGCAGCTTGTGGGGACTAGCGGGGGTCTCGGGGAATGAGCAGTTCTTC.

This clone showed up just a few times. The V gene is TRBV9, the J gene TRBJ2-7; 8 nucleotides match TRBD2. CDR3 length: 16 amino acids. The germline CDR1 and CDR2 sequences are SGDLS and YYNGEE. V lost 4 bases and J lost 0; bases outside the gene matches: 9. DNA of the CDR3: TGTGCCAGCAGCCCCCGGGGGGGGGTGATCTCCTACGAGCAGTACTTC. Translation gives CASSPRGGVISYEQYF.

The CDR3, as DNA: TGTGCCAGCAGCCCCGCTATGACCAGGGTTGAGACCCAGTACTTC. Its translation: CASSPAMTRVETQYF. The chain uses TRBV7-9 and TRBJ2-5, with a tentative D call TRBD1 (5 bases). Per the germline V gene, CDR1 is SEHNR and CDR2 is FQNEAQ (reference sequence). The CDR3 runs 15 residues. V shed 5 bases and J shed 5 bases, with 18 bases lying between them.

V usage is TRBV18 and J usage is TRBJ2-7, with D possibly being TRBD2 (6 bases). The V gene lost 2 bases and the J gene lost 0 bases, with 14 bases spanning the gap. CDR3 size: 16 residues. CDR1 KGHSH and CDR2 LQKENI come from the germline V gene. The chain's CDR3 is CASSPGGGSVSYEQYF. In DNA form, the CDR3 reads TGTGCCAGCTCACCAGGTGGGGGGAGTGTCTCCTACGAGCAGTACTTC.

The chain has TRBV5-1 and TRBJ1-2; TRBD1 aligns across 10 bases. CDR1 is SGHRS and CDR2 is YFSETQ in the germline V gene. The V and J ends lost 0 bases and 5 bases, in that order; junction bases with no gene match: 7. CDR3 size: 16 residues. The CDR3 is CASSLDSGTGDYGYTF. The DNA of the CDR3 is TGCGCCAGCAGCTTGGATTCCGGGACAGGGGATTATGGCTACACCTTC.